This T cell receptor beta chain stems from a study of T cells after yellow fever vaccination (dated by TCRdb to 2018 to 2020). About the study as a whole: The SMART-Seq v4 Ultra Low Input RNA kit was used to prepare libraries from fractions with low cell numbers. To track T-cell clones before and after primary and booster YFV17D yellow fever vaccination, bulk TCR alpha and beta repertoires were sequenced longitudinally. The cohort comprised two healthy male donors, one aged 18 to 30 and one aged 30 to 40 years. Blood samples were taken at several timepoints before and after primary and secondary immunization, and bulk PBMC replicates and cell subsets were isolated. Study-wide conclusions, independent of this receptor: A small share of clonotypes was detected in both CD4 and CD8 compartments, with the overlap likely arising from convergent recombination. Only two donors were included in the study, so the extent to which the findings can be generalized is limited. The secondary T-cell response was found to be weaker but faster than the primary response, with a peak reached on day 5 rather than on day 15. Computational filtering was required because FACS-sorted repertoires could contain abundant contaminating clonotypes from the bulk population. Most clones expanded after primary vaccination were re-detected after the booster (approximately 95% of CD4 and approximately 85% of CD8), suggesting broad memory maintenance.

The CDR3 runs 13 residues from the cysteine to the phenylalanine. Of the read, only the CDR3 DNA is kept; its 39 bases are in frame from base 1. According to the germline V gene (reference sequence), CDR1 reads DFQATT and CDR2 reads SNEGSKA. V and J lose 6 bases and 4 bases, and a span of 15 bases separates them. The label giving this sample's treatment or condition can be read as: live attenuated yellow fever vaccine strain. A standard Ficoll-Paque protocol was used to isolate PBMCs from peripheral blood. Dynabeads CD4 and CD8 positive selection kits were used to isolate the CD4 and CD8 T-cell fractions. TriZol was used to extract RNA from bulk PBMCs, from CD4 and CD8 fractions, and from dextramer-positive and dextramer-negative fractions. TCR cDNA was synthesized by 5'RACE template switching, which introduced a universal primer site and unique molecular identifiers. cDNA synthesis was primed from both the TCR alpha and TCR beta constant segments. Library amplification used two PCR steps, and the second PCR step added sample barcodes and sequencing adapters. Libraries were sequenced on Illumina HiSeq 2500 (2x100 bp) or NovaSeq (2x150 bp). Regarding the original processing steps: Reads were demultiplexed and collapsed into UMI consensus sequences with MIGEC, and V(D)J alignment was performed with MiXCR. Clonotypes responding to the vaccine were identified with edgeR on replicate PBMC samples, with the criteria of FDR below 0.01 and a log2 fold change above 5 up to day 15. Each bulk clonotype received a CD4 or CD8 identity based on whether the sequenced CD4 or CD8 repertoire contained that clonotype at higher abundance. The public reads were run again by TCRdb, first through fastp at Q25 and then through MiXCR, and only productive beta chains were kept. Rows merge per CDR3 protein into single entries with the most common DNA and genes. TCRdb, rather than the study authors, made the V and J calls. For this sample the table gives some 150,000 distinct CDR3 sequences, of which approximately 6.6% were detected only once. The ten top clones hold more than 0.55% of the sample.

There are many counts of this clonotype. Its antigen target is currently unknown. No clone much larger than this one lies a single base away; base qualities are absent. This TCR came from a man in his thirties or forties who received the YFV17D yellow fever vaccine. The chain is made from TRBV20-1 and TRBJ2-5; TRBD2 is possibly the D segment (6 matching bases). The source material was CD4+ T cells sorted from PBMCs, sampled 10 days after the yellow fever booster vaccination. CDR3 region: CSAPLMGGETQYF. At the DNA level, the sequence is TGCAGTGCCCCCTTAATGGGGGGAGAGACCCAGTACTTC.